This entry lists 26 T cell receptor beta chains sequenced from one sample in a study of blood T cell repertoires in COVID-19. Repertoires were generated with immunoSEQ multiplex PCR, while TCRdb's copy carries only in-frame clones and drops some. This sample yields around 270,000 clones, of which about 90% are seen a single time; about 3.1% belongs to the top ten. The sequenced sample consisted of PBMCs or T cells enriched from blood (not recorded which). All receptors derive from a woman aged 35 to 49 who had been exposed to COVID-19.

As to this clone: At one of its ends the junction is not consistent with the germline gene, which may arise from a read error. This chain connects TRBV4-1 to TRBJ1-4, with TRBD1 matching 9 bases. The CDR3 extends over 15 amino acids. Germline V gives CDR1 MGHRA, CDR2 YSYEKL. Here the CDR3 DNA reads TGCGCCAGCAGCCAGGGCGGGACAGGGAATGAGAAACTGTTTTTT. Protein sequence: CASSQGGTGNEKLFF.

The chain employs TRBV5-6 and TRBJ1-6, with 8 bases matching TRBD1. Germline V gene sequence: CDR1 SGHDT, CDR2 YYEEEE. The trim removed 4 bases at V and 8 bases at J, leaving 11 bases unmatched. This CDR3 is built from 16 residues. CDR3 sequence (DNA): TGTGCCAGCAGCGACAGCCGACAGGGGCTTGATTCACCCCTCCACTTT. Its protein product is CASSDSRQGLDSPLHF. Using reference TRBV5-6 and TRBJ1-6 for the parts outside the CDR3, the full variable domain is DAGVTQSPTHLIKTRGQQVTLRCSPKSGHDTVSWYQQALGQGPQFIFQYYEEEERQRGNFPDRFSGHQFPNYSSELNVNALLLGDSALYLCASSDSRQGLDSPLHFGNGTRLTVT.

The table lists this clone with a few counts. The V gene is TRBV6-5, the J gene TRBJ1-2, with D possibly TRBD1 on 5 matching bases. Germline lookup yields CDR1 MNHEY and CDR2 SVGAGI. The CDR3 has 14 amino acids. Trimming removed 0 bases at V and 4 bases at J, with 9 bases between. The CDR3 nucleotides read TGTGCCAGCAGTTACTCGGAGGGGACCTATGGCTACACCTTC. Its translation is CASSYSEGTYGYTF.

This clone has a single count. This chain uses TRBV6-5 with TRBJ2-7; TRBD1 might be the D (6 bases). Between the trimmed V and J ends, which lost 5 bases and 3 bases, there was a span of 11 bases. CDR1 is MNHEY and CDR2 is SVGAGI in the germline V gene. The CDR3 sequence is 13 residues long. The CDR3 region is CASSRDTDYEQYV. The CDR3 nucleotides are TGTGCCAGCAGTCGGGACACGGACTACGAGCAGTACGTC.

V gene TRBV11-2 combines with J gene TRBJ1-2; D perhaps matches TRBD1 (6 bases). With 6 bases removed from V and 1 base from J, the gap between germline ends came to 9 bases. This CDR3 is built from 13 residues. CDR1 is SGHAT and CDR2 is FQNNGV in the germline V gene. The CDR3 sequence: CASSRTVNYGYTF. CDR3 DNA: TGTGCCAGCAGTCGGACAGTTAACTATGGCTACACCTTC.

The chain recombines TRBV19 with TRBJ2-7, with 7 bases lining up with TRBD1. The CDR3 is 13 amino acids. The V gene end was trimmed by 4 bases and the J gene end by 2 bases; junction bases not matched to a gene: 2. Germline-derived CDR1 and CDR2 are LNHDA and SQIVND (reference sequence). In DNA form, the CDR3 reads TGTGCCAGTAGTAGGGACAGAACCTACGAGCAGTACTTC. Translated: CASSRDRTYEQYF. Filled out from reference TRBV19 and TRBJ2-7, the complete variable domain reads DGGITQSPKYLFRKEGQNVTLSCEQNLNHDAMYWYRQDPGQGLRLIYYSQIVNDFQKGDIAEGYSVSREKKESFPLTVTSAQKNPTAFYLCASSRDRTYEQYFGPGTRLTVT.

This chain's CDR3 is CAISESSVLTGELFF. DNA of the CDR3: TGTGCCATCAGTGAGTCGTCCGTCCTCACCGGGGAGCTGTTTTTT. V usage is TRBV10-3 and J usage is TRBJ2-2, with no clear D. The germline V and J ends were trimmed by 0 bases and 4 bases, with 9 bases remaining between them. Germline CDR1 reads ENHRY; CDR2 reads SYGVKD. This CDR3 is built from 15 residues.

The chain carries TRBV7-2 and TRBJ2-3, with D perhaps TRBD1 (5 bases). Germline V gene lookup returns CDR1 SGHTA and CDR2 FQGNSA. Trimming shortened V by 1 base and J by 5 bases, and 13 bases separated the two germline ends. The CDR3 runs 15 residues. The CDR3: CASSLGGAARDTQYF. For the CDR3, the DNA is TGTGCCAGCAGCTTAGGTGGGGCAGCACGAGATACGCAGTATTTT.

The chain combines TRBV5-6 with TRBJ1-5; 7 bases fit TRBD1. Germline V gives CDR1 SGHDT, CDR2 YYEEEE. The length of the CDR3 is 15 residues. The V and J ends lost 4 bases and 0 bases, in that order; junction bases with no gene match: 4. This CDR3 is CASSATGYSNQPQHF. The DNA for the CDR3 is TGTGCCAGCAGCGCGACAGGGTATAGCAATCAGCCCCAGCATTTT.

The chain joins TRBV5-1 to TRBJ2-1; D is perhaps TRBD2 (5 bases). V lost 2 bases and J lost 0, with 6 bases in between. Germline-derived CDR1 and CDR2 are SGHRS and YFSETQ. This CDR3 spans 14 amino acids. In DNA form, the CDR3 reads TGCGCCAGCAGCTTAGCGGACTCCTACAATGAGCAGTTCTTC. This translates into CASSLADSYNEQFF.

The CDR3, as DNA: TGTGCCAGCAGTGCCCAAACCGGACAGGGGGCGAACACCATATATTTT. Its translation is CASSAQTGQGANTIYF. The V call is TRBV2, the J call TRBJ1-3, with TRBD1 matching over 11 bases. CDR3 length equals 16 residues. J gave up 7 bases and V 4 bases, and 9 bases lay outside the gene matches. CDR1 and CDR2 (germline): SNHLY, FYNNEI. The complete variable domain, with remaining parts taken from reference TRBV2 and TRBJ1-3, reads EPEVTQTPSHQVTQMGQEVILRCVPISNHLYFYWYRQILGQKVEFLVSFYNNEISEKSEIFDDQFSVERPDGSNFTLKIRSTKLEDSAMYFCASSAQTGQGANTIYFGEGSWLTVV.

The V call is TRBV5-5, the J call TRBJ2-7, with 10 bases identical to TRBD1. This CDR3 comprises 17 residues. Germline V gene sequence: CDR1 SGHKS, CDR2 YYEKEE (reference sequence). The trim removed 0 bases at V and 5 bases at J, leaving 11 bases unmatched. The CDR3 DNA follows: TGTGCCAGCAGCTTGGCCCGTCTCCGGGACAGGGGTAACGAGCAGTACTTC. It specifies CASSLARLRDRGNEQYF. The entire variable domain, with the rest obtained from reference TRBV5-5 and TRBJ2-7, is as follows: DAGVTQSPTHLIKTRGQQVTLRCSPISGHKSVSWYQQVLGQGPQFIFQYYEKEERGRGNFPDRFSARQFPNYSSELNVNALLLGDSALYLCASSLARLRDRGNEQYFGPGTRLTVT.

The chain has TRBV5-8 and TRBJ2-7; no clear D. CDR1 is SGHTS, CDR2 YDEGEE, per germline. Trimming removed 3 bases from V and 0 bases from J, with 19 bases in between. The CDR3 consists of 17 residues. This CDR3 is CASSYPVGRRYSYEQYV. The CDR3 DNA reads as TGTGCCAGCAGCTACCCAGTTGGGCGAAGATACTCCTACGAGCAGTACGTC.

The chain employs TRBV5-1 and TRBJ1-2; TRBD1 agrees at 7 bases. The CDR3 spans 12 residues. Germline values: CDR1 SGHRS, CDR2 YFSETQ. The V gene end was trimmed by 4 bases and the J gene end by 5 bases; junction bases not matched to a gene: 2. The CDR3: CASSGDSYGYTF. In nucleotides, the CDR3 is TGCGCCAGCAGCGGGGACAGTTATGGCTACACCTTC.

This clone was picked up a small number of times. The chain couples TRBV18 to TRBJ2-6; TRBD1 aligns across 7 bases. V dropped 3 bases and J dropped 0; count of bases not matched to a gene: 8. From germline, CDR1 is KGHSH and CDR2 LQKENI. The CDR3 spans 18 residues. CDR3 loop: CASSPFRDRLSGANVLTF. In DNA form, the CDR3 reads TGTGCCAGCTCACCCTTCCGGGACAGACTCTCTGGGGCCAACGTCCTGACTTTC.

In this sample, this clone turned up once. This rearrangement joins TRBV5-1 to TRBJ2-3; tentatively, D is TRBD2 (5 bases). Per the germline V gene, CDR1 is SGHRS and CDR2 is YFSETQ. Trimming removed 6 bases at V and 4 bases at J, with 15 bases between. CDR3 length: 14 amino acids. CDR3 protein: CASTSQTSSDTQYF. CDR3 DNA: TGCGCCAGCACCTCGCAAACTAGTTCAGATACGCAGTATTTT.

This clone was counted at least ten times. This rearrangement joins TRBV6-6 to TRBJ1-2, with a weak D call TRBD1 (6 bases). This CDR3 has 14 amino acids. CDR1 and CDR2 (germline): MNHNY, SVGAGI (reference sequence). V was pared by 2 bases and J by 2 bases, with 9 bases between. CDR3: CASSYGGQNYGYTF. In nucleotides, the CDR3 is TGTGCCAGCAGTTACGGGGGCCAGAACTATGGCTACACCTTC.

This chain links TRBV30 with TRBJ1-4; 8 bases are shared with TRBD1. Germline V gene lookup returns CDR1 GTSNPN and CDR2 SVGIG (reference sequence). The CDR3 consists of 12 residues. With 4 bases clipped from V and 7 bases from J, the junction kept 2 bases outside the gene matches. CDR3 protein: CAWNRGSEKLFF. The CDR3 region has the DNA TGTGCCTGGAACAGGGGGAGTGAAAAACTGTTTTTT.

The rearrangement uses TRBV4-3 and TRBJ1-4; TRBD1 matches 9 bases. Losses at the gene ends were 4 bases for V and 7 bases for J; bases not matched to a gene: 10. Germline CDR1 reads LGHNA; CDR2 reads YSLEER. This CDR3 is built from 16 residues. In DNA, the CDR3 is TGCGCCAGCAGCCCCGCCCTACAGGGGGCAAGTGAAAAACTGTTTTTT. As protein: CASSPALQGASEKLFF.

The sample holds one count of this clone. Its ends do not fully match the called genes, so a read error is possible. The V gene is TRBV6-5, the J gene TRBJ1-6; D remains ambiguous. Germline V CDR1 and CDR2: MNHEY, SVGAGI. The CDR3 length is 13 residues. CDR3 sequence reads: CASSYPGNSPFHF. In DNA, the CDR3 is TGTGCCAGCAGTTACCCGGGGAATTCACCCTTCCACTTT.

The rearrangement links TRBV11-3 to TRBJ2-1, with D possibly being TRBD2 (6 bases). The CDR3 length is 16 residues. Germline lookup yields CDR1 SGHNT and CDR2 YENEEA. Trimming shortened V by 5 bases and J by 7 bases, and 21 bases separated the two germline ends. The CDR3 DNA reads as TGTGCCAGCAGCCGAGCACACGCCGGGAGACTTAATGAGCAGTTCTTC. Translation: CASSRAHAGRLNEQFF.

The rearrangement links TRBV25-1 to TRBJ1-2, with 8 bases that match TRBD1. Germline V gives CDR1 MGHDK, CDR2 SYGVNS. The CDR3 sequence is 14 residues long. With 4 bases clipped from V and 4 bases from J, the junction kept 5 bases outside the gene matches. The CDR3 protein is CASSGRGRAYGYTF. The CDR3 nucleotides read TGTGCCAGCAGTGGCAGGGGGCGGGCCTATGGCTACACCTTC.

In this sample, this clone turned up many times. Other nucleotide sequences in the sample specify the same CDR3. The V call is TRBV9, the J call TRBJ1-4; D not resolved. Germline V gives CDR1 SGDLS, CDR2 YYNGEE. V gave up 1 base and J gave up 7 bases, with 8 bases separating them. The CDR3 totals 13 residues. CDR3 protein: CASSVSGGEKLFF. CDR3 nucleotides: TGTGCCAGCAGCGTATCGGGTGGTGAAAAACTGTTTTTT.

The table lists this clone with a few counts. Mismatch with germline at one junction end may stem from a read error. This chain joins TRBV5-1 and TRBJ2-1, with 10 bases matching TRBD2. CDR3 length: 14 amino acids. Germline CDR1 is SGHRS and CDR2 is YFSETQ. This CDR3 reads CASSRLAGDNEQFF. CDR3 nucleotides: TGTGCCAGCAGCAGGCTAGCGGGGGACAATGAGCAGTTCTTC.

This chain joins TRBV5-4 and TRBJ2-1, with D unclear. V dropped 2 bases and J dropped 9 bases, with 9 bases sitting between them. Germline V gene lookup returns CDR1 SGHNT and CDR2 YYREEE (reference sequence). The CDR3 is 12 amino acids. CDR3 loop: CASSFLPGEQFF. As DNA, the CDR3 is TGTGCCAGCAGCTTCCTCCCAGGTGAGCAGTTCTTC.

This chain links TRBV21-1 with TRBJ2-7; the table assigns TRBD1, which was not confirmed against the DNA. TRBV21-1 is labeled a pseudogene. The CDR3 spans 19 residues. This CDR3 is CASSKDRGLKGVCTYEQYV. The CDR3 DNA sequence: TGTGCCAGCAGCAAAGACAGGGGGCTTAAAGGTGTGTGCACCTACGAGCAGTACGTC.